The 3 T cell receptor beta chains listed next were all sequenced from one sample in a study of T cells after yellow fever vaccination (dated by TCRdb to between 2019 and 2020). The treatment or condition label, read with the paper, signifies: live attenuated yellow fever vaccine strain. Libraries were prepared through 5' RACE. TCRdb names Illumina HiSeq 2500 as the instrument used. The public reads were reanalyzed by TCRdb: fastp trimming at Q25, MiXCR alignment, in-frame beta chains only. Here each entry gathers all rows of one CDR3 protein and keeps the most common genes and DNA. In all, the sample holds approximately 22,000 distinct CDR3 sequences, and 4% to 6% of those were seen once. The ten largest make up around 20% of the sample. The source was PBMCs, either bulk or a sorted T-cell subset (CD4+, CD8+, memory, or dextramer-sorted; not recorded which), collected more than 40 days after the first yellow fever vaccination. The receptors were sampled from a man aged 18 to 35 who received the YFV17D yellow fever vaccine.

This clonotype was observed at least ten times. V and J are TRBV4-2 and TRBJ2-4; D might be TRBD1 (6 bases). V was pared by 8 bases and J by 2 bases, with 16 bases between. This CDR3 is 15 amino acids long. Germline loops: CDR1 LGHNA, CDR2 YNFKEQ. In DNA, the CDR3 is TGTGCCAGCTCGACCACAGGGATGACCAAAAACATTCAGTACTTC. Its protein product is CASSTTGMTKNIQYF.

This clonotype was observed a few times. The chain carries TRBV18 and TRBJ1-6, with D maybe TRBD1 (5 bases). Germline V gene lookup returns CDR1 KGHSH and CDR2 LQKENI. The CDR3 contains 14 residues. Trimming pared 6 bases from V and 7 bases from J, leaving 13 bases between. The CDR3 nucleotides read TGTGCCAGCTCTCGGGACCGTCTAAATTCACCCCTCCACTTT. Translating gives CASSRDRLNSPLHF.

There are many counts of this clonotype. This chain connects TRBV7-9 to TRBJ2-3; the match to TRBD2 covers 11 bases. V was pared by 3 bases and J by 0 bases, with 5 bases of the junction left unmatched. Germline assignment: CDR1 SEHNR and CDR2 FQNEAQ (reference sequence). The CDR3 sequence is 17 residues long. CDR3 in amino acids: CASSFTRLAGSTDTQYF. DNA of the CDR3: TGTGCCAGCAGCTTCACCCGACTAGCGGGAAGCACAGATACGCAGTATTTT.